The 8 T cell receptor beta chains below all came from one sample that was sequenced in a study of OX40 agonist ivuxolimab in advanced cancers. Profiled with immunoSEQ multiplex PCR; TCRdb holds only in-frame clones, not every one. The data show around 74,000 clones, with approximately 83% seen just once and roughly 0.62% held by the top ten. The input for sequencing was CD4+ or CD8+ T cells sorted from blood, taken in a trial of the OX40 agonist ivuxolimab. Receptor source: an adult with an advanced solid tumor such as melanoma, head and neck, liver or kidney cancer.

The V gene is TRBV7-3, the J gene TRBJ1-1; 8 nucleotides match TRBD1. The CDR3 consists of 15 residues. The ends lost 4 bases at V and 1 base at J; junction bases unmatched: 5. In germline, CDR1 is SGHTA, CDR2 FQGTGA. The CDR3 DNA reads as TGTGCCAGCAGCTCAAGGACAGGGTCGAACACTGAAGCTTTCTTT. It translates to CASSSRTGSNTEAFF.

This clone occurred a few times. The chain combines TRBV5-6 with TRBJ1-2; no clear D gene. Trimming took 4 bases from V and 4 from J, leaving 11 bases between them. This CDR3 has 13 amino acids. The germline V gene encodes CDR1 SGHDT and CDR2 YYEEEE. The CDR3 is CASSIDIVYGYTF. DNA for the CDR3: TGTGCCAGCAGCATCGACATAGTCTATGGCTACACCTTC.

The V gene is TRBV7-3, the J gene TRBJ2-2; tentative D call: TRBD1 (6 bases). Between the trimmed V and J ends, which lost 2 bases and 4 bases, there was a span of 17 bases. Germline CDR1 SGHTA, CDR2 FQGTGA. CDR3 length: 17 residues. Here the CDR3 DNA reads TGTGCCAGCAGCTTATCCGTGGGGGCTACGACCACCGGGGAGCTGTTTTTT. Translating it yields CASSLSVGATTTGELFF.

Written as DNA, the CDR3 is TGTGCCAGCTCACCACCCCCACGCAGCCACCCGGGGGACACTGAAGCTTTCTTT. Translation gives CASSPPPRSHPGDTEAFF. V and J are TRBV18 and TRBJ1-1, with a weak D call TRBD1 (5 bases). Germline CDR1 reads KGHSH; CDR2 reads LQKENI. The CDR3 covers 18 residues. The V and J ends lost 0 bases and 3 bases respectively, with 20 bases between them.

This clone was observed a handful of times. This chain uses TRBV7-8 with TRBJ2-5, with D perhaps being TRBD1 or TRBD2 (5 bases each). From germline, CDR1 is SGHVS and CDR2 FQNEAQ. Trimming took 5 bases from V and 2 from J, leaving 9 bases between them. The CDR3 extends over 13 amino acids. The CDR3 reads CASSPGPQETQYF. The DNA for the CDR3 is TGTGCCAGCAGCCCGGGACCTCAAGAGACCCAGTACTTC.

This rearrangement joins TRBV7-3 to TRBJ1-2; maybe TRBD1 (5 bases). CDR1 and CDR2 from the germline V gene are SGHTA and FQGTGA. The germline V and J ends were trimmed by 1 base and 7 bases, with 19 bases remaining between them. There are 16 residues in the CDR3. The CDR3 spells CASSLSPQDIGSGYTF. The CDR3 DNA follows: TGTGCCAGCAGCTTAAGCCCCCAGGACATAGGGAGTGGCTACACCTTC.

The table lists this clone with a few counts. The V and J genes are TRBV6-5 and TRBJ1-6; D may be TRBD1 (6 bases). CDR3 length equals 15 residues. V was clipped by 7 bases and J by 7 bases, with 17 bases between them. Per germline, CDR1 MNHEY and CDR2 SVGAGI. The CDR3 sequence is CASKVGGLDNSPLHF. The DNA of the CDR3 is TGTGCCAGCAAGGTAGGGGGGTTAGACAATTCACCCCTCCACTTT.

V gene TRBV7-2 combines with J gene TRBJ1-6; maybe TRBD1 (6 bases). V was clipped by 2 bases and J by 7 bases, with 18 bases between them. CDR1 is SGHTA and CDR2 is FQGNSA in the germline V gene. The CDR3 loop spans 17 amino acids. CDR3 bases: TGTGCCAGCAGCTTAAAGGGGGGCGGGCAGGGAAATTCACCCCTCCACTTT. It translates to CASSLKGGGQGNSPLHF.